Listed below are T cell receptor beta chains from one sample, sequenced in a study of technical replicates of blood from a few donors. Data came from immunoSEQ multiplex PCR; TCRdb stores just in-frame clones and leaves some out. The table lists approximately 100,000 clones, under 97% of them singletons. Sequencing was carried out using T cells isolated from PBMCs. Source of these receptors: a human donor in good health. Both conserved end residues are part of each CDR3. Clone size is not always given. Where it is, it says once, few, many or a class for expanded clones.

V,size,J,CDR3
TRBV5-4,NA,TRBJ1-4,CASSLGLNREPEKLFF
TRBV4-1,NA,TRBJ1-5,CASSHLGQGGDQPQHF
TRBV10-3,NA,TRBJ2-1,CAIGGLAGGDEQFF
TRBV5-1,NA,TRBJ2-5,CASSLGLQGGAETQYF
TRBV7-9,NA,TRBJ2-6,CASSLRTGTTSGANVLTF
TRBV19,once,TRBJ1-2,CASSLGRDSYGYTF
TRBV6-1,NA,TRBJ2-3,CASSEMTGRSDTQYF
TRBV21-1,NA,TRBJ2-1,CASLERETPSSYNEQFF
TRBV5-1,NA,TRBJ1-2,CASSLMAQDRPFYGYTF
TRBV5-1,NA,TRBJ1-1,CASSLDRPNTEAFF
TRBV19,NA,TRBJ2-7,CASSISTGSYEQYF
TRBV10-3,NA,TRBJ1-1,CAISDFGGNTEAFF
TRBV12-1,NA,TRBJ2-1,CASRLRRSSYNEQFF
TRBV30,NA,TRBJ2-2,CAWSVIRKNTGELFF
TRBV5-6,NA,TRBJ2-5,CASSPGGEETQYF
TRBV7-2,NA,TRBJ1-4,CASSQGAGAPNEKLFF
TRBV7-7,NA,TRBJ1-3,CASSSNSGNTIYF
TRBV4-1,NA,TRBJ2-7,CASSPSRSYEQYF
TRBV4-1,NA,TRBJ1-5,CASSPTRGLQPQHF
TRBV28,NA,TRBJ2-4,CASSFIAKKNIQYF
TRBV30,NA,TRBJ1-2,CAYRHGRGWGGYTF
TRBV19,NA,TRBJ2-5,CASSILFRRIQETQYF
TRBV11-2,NA,TRBJ2-5,CATGGLSETQYF
TRBV11-3,NA,TRBJ2-1,CASSHRGNPYNEQFF
TRBV4-1,NA,TRBJ1-1,CASSQDNMNTEAFF
TRBV28,NA,TRBJ2-7,CASSHALGRGEQYF
TRBV6-1,NA,TRBJ1-5,CASSVAGRTGNQPQHF
TRBV28,NA,TRBJ2-7,CASSLLGQGSYEQYF
TRBV5-4,NA,TRBJ2-6,CASSLGTNAGANVLTF
TRBV5-5,NA,TRBJ2-7,CASSPGTGASYEQYF
TRBV9,NA,TRBJ2-3,CASSVGTGGFTDTQYF
TRBV9,NA,TRBJ2-3,CASSVGGHPTDTQYF
TRBV15,once,TRBJ2-7,CATRAGGVYEQYF
TRBV9,NA,TRBJ2-1,CASSPYPGTSGKNNEQFF
TRBV21-1,NA,TRBJ2-3,CARGRGVEDRGGPDTQYF
TRBV28,NA,TRBJ1-2,CASSPGWGVYHGYTF
TRBV5-1,NA,TRBJ2-7,CASSLATSGESSYEQYF
TRBV28,NA,TRBJ2-3,CATQDRQMDTQYF
TRBV30,NA,TRBJ2-5,CAWSHNRGAETQYF
TRBV7-9,once,TRBJ2-2,CASSLAGRADTGELFF
TRBV28,NA,TRBJ1-3,CASSDGQGRNTIYF
TRBV7-9,once,TRBJ1-3,CASRLNIGNTIYF
TRBV27,NA,TRBJ1-5,CASSASDQPQHF
TRBV5-1,NA,TRBJ1-1,CASRSEGEAFF
TRBV9,NA,TRBJ2-1,CASSAGQGAPYNEQFF
TRBV7-6,NA,TRBJ2-3,CASSKEGDTQYF
TRBV5-6,NA,TRBJ2-7,CASSLQGRPDEQYF
TRBV5-6,NA,TRBJ2-7,CASSLDVRSGSPHEQYF
TRBV4-1,NA,TRBJ2-2,CASSQEESTGELFF
TRBV6-1,NA,TRBJ2-3,CASPGGWDADTQYF
TRBV10-3,NA,TRBJ2-1,CAISGGKQEFF
TRBV10-3,NA,TRBJ1-5,CAIGEDTQHF
TRBV2,NA,TRBJ2-7,CASRSTKQYF
TRBV9,NA,TRBJ2-2,CASSAAGGPGTGELFF
TRBV5-8,NA,TRBJ1-2,CASSRHGASTDGYTF
TRBV28,once,TRBJ2-7,CASSLSLGASAYEQYF
TRBV7-2,NA,TRBJ2-5,CASSLVRGTQYF